This TCR beta chain was captured by sequencing in a study of blood T cell repertoires in COVID-19. The study counted Cohort 3 donors as recovered given two negative PCRs, clearance, or symptom resolution. This table comes from immunoSEQ multiplex PCR, and its TCRdb copy is limited to in-frame clones, with some not included. The sample contains about 160,000 clones, under 90% of which appear only once. The receptor comes from a woman between 55 and 75 years old who had recovered from COVID-19. The sequencing sample was made of PBMCs or T cells enriched from blood (not recorded which).

In DNA form, the CDR3 reads TGTGCCAGCTCACAAACAGGGCGGTTGGAGACCCAGTACTTC. It encodes CASSQTGRLETQYF. The V gene is TRBV18, the J gene TRBJ2-5; D may be TRBD1 (6 bases). CDR3 length equals 14 residues. V dropped 4 bases and J dropped 5 bases, with 14 bases sitting between them. The germline CDR1 and CDR2 sequences are KGHSH and LQKENI. Together with reference TRBV18 and TRBJ2-5, the CDR3 gives the full variable domain: NAGVMQNPRHLVRRRGQEARLRCSPMKGHSHVYWYRQLPEEGLKFMVYLQKENIIDESGMPKERFSAEFPKEGPSILRIQQVVRGDSAAYFCASSQTGRLETQYFGPGTRLLVL.